The 20 T cell receptor beta chains in this list originate from one sample, sequenced in a study of blood T cell repertoires in COVID-19. The repertoire was sequenced with immunoSEQ multiplex PCR; TCRdb's copy has only in-frame clones and lacks some. The sample carries 70,000 or so clones, approximately 83% recorded once. Sequences were obtained from peripheral blood. These receptors all come from a man at least 80 years old with active or convalescent COVID-19.

The V call is TRBV7-2, the J call TRBJ2-1, with TRBD2 matching over 8 bases. The germline V gene has CDR1 SGHTA and CDR2 FQGNSA. J lost 0 bases, V lost 1 base, and 2 bases had no gene match. CDR3 size: 16 residues. The CDR3 is CASSLVAGNSYNEQFF. The CDR3 nucleotides read TGTGCCAGCAGCTTAGTAGCGGGAAACTCCTACAATGAGCAGTTCTTC.

J is TRBJ2-7 and V is TRBV5-1, with 9 bases lining up with TRBD1. CDR1 and CDR2 (germline): SGHRS, YFSETQ. CDR3 size: 13 residues. With 4 bases clipped from V and 6 bases from J, the junction kept 5 bases outside the gene matches. The CDR3 DNA sequence: TGCGCCAGCAGCCGGGACAGGGTTCGCGAGCAGTACTTC. Protein sequence: CASSRDRVREQYF.

The CDR3 nucleotides are TGTGCCAGCAGTTACGACAGGGGGTCACCCCTCCACTTT. Residues: CASSYDRGSPLHF. V gene TRBV6-5 combines with J gene TRBJ1-6; TRBD1 aligns across 9 bases. Trimming took 2 bases from V and 10 from J; bases not matched to a gene: 0. The CDR3 covers 13 residues. Germline V lookup: CDR1 MNHEY, CDR2 SVGAGI.

V usage is TRBV2 and J usage is TRBJ1-2; D unclear. Germline lookup yields CDR1 SNHLY and CDR2 FYNNEI. CDR3 length: 12 amino acids. V was pared by 3 bases and J by 5 bases, with 7 bases between. The CDR3 bases are TGTGCCAGCAGTGAGGCGGCTTATGGCTACACCTTC. Protein product: CASSEAAYGYTF.

The rearrangement links TRBV2 to TRBJ2-1; TRBD2 aligns across 10 bases. The CDR3 runs 14 residues. The ends lost 8 bases at V and 8 bases at J; junction bases unmatched: 9. Germline CDR1 SNHLY, CDR2 FYNNEI. The CDR3 is CASAGLAAWDEQFF. CDR3 sequence (DNA): TGTGCCAGCGCAGGACTAGCGGCCTGGGATGAGCAGTTCTTC.

This clone came up a few times. This chain links TRBV25-1 with TRBJ2-1, with D possibly TRBD1 on 6 matching bases. Germline V gene data show CDR1 as MGHDK and CDR2 as SYGVNS. CDR3 length: 16 residues. V was clipped by 2 bases and J by 4 bases, with 15 bases between them. CDR3 region: CASSEPTLQGYNEQFF. The CDR3 DNA is TGTGCCAGCAGTGAACCGACATTACAGGGTTACAATGAGCAGTTCTTC. Full variable domain (outside the CDR3, taken from reference TRBV25-1 and TRBJ2-1): EADIYQTPRYLVIGTGKKITLECSQTMGHDKMYWYQQDPGMELHLIHYSYGVNSTEKGDLSSESTVSRIRTEHFPLTLESARPSHTSQYLCASSEPTLQGYNEQFFGPGTRLTVL.

This chain uses TRBV28 with TRBJ2-1; a weak D match, TRBD2 (6 bases). Trimming left V 6 bases short and J 3 bases short, with 15 bases between. Per the germline V gene, CDR1 is MDHEN and CDR2 is SYDVKM. This CDR3 has 15 amino acids. The CDR3: CASRSRLVLYNEQFF. CDR3 nucleotide sequence: TGTGCCAGCAGGTCCCGACTAGTGCTCTACAATGAGCAGTTCTTC.

This clone appeared once. V gene TRBV29-1 combines with J gene TRBJ2-2; 12 bases are a match to TRBD1. The CDR3 runs 14 residues. Germline V gene data show CDR1 as SQVTM and CDR2 as ANQGSEA. V shed 6 bases, J shed 6 bases, and the junction held 5 bases outside the gene matches. CDR3 coding DNA: TGCAGCGTGGCCCGGGACAGGGGGCCCGGGGAGCTGTTTTTT. Its translation: CSVARDRGPGELFF.

A few counts support this clone. The rearrangement links TRBV10-3 to TRBJ2-5, with TRBD2 identical over 11 bases. The junction had 12 bases not matched to a gene; V was cut back by 10 bases and J by 5 bases. CDR3 size: 15 residues. Looked up from germline, CDR1 is ENHRY and CDR2 is SYGVKD. The CDR3 nucleotides are TGTGCCACCGCCTCGGGACTAGCGGAAACCGAGACCCAGTACTTC. This codes for CATASGLAETETQYF.

The gene calls are TRBV12-3 or TRBV12-4 and TRBJ2-5; 8 positions agree with TRBD1. The CDR3 is 13 residues long. After removal of 5 bases from V and 4 bases from J, the junction contained 3 bases not matched to a gene. In nucleotides, the CDR3 is TGTGCCAGCAGTGAAGACAGGGGAGAGACCCAGTACTTC. Protein: CASSEDRGETQYF.

The chain joins TRBV6-2 or TRBV6-3 to TRBJ1-2; no firm D call. Trimming shortened V by 5 bases and J by 1 base, and 14 bases separated the two germline ends. The CDR3 is made up of 15 amino acids. Germline loops: CDR1 MNHEY, CDR2 SVGEGT. The DNA of the CDR3 is TGTGCCAGCAGTCCCGACACGTCTCTTAACTATGGCTACACCTTC. Residues: CASSPDTSLNYGYTF.

A few counts support this clone. J is TRBJ1-6 and V is TRBV18; 7 nucleotides line up with TRBD1. The V gene end was trimmed by 3 bases and the J gene end by 14 bases; junction bases not matched to a gene: 1. Germline V gene data show CDR1 as KGHSH and CDR2 as LQKENI. The CDR3 contains 11 residues. The CDR3 region is CASSPGQALHF. CDR3 sequence (DNA): TGTGCCAGCTCACCCGGACAGGCCCTCCACTTT.

The rearrangement links TRBV6-4 to TRBJ2-3; weak D call: TRBD2 (7 bases). Germline-derived CDR1 and CDR2 are MRHNA and SNTAGT. There are 13 residues in the CDR3. V was trimmed by 5 bases and J by 5 bases, leaving 11 bases between them. This CDR3 is CASSYREGDTQYF. The CDR3 nucleotides read TGTGCCAGCAGTTACAGGGAGGGAGATACGCAGTATTTT.

The chain recombines TRBV27 with TRBJ1-6, with D perhaps TRBD1 (6 bases). Germline CDR1 is MNHEY and CDR2 is SMNVEV (reference sequence). This CDR3 contains 13 residues. V was shortened by 5 bases and J by 9 bases, with 11 bases between the two germline ends. The CDR3 sequence: CASSTGQISPLHF. As DNA, the CDR3 is TGTGCCAGCAGTACCGGACAGATTTCACCCCTCCACTTT.

This chain links TRBV2 with TRBJ1-2; 10 bases agree with TRBD1. Per the germline V gene, CDR1 is SNHLY and CDR2 is FYNNEI. The CDR3 has 15 residues. Trimming cost V 3 bases and J 7 bases; bases outside gene matches: 8. The chain's CDR3 is CASSETGGRRGGYTF. The CDR3 DNA reads TGTGCCAGCAGTGAGACAGGGGGCAGGCGAGGTGGCTACACCTTC.

This chain connects TRBV19 to TRBJ2-5; tentatively, D is TRBD1 (6 bases). This CDR3 is built from 13 residues. The germline V gene has CDR1 LNHDA and CDR2 SQIVND (reference sequence). With 6 bases removed from V and 5 bases from J, the gap between germline ends came to 13 bases. The CDR3, as DNA: TGTGCCAGTAGAGGCAGGGGCAAGGAGACCCAGTACTTC. Translation gives CASRGRGKETQYF.

This clone was found a few times. The V call is TRBV30, the J call TRBJ1-5; TRBD1 matches 9 bases. Germline assignment: CDR1 GTSNPN and CDR2 SVGIG (reference sequence). The CDR3 has 13 residues. Unmatched junction bases numbered 3, after V lost 3 bases and J lost 6 bases. This CDR3 is CAWSRDRVQPQHF. The CDR3 DNA is TGTGCCTGGAGCCGGGACAGGGTTCAGCCCCAGCATTTT.

The V call is TRBV5-4, the J call TRBJ2-1; 9 bases match TRBD1. The V and J ends lost 3 bases and 2 bases, in that order; junction bases with no gene match: 3. Germline V gene lookup returns CDR1 SGHNT and CDR2 YYREEE (reference sequence). This CDR3 contains 15 residues. The CDR3 nucleotides are TGTGCCAGCAGCTCATGGGACAGGGCCTACAATGAGCAGTTCTTC. Protein product: CASSSWDRAYNEQFF.

The genes are TRBV5-1 and TRBJ2-2; D may be TRBD1 (5 bases). The CDR3 consists of 16 residues. Germline V lookup: CDR1 SGHRS, CDR2 YFSETQ. The V gene lost 6 bases and the J gene lost 9 bases, with 24 bases spanning the gap. CDR3 amino acids: CASTDPNRTPGRELFF. The CDR3, as DNA: TGCGCCAGCACCGACCCAAACAGGACCCCCGGCCGGGAGCTGTTTTTT.

The chain joins TRBV19 to TRBJ2-1, with TRBD2 matching over 12 bases. The CDR3 covers 19 residues. Germline assignment: CDR1 LNHDA and CDR2 SQIVND (reference sequence). J was trimmed by 9 bases and V by 3 bases; bases with no gene match: 18. The CDR3 sequence is CASSILRRLAGEEKSEQFF. The DNA for the CDR3 is TGTGCCAGTAGTATCCTTCGTAGACTAGCGGGAGAAGAGAAGAGTGAGCAGTTCTTC.